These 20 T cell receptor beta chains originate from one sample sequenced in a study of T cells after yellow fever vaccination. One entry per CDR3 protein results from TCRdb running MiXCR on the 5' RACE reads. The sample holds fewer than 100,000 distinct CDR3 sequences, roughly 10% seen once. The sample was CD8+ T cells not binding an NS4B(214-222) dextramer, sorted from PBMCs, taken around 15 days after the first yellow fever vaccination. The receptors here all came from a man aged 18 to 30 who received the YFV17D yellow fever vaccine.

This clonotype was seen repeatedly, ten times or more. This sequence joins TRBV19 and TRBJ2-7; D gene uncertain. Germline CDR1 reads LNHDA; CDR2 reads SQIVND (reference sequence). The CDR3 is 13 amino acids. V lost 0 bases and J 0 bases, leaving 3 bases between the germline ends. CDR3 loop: CASSIEASYEQYF. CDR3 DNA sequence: TGTGCCAGTAGTATAGAGGCCTCCTACGAGCAGTACTTC.

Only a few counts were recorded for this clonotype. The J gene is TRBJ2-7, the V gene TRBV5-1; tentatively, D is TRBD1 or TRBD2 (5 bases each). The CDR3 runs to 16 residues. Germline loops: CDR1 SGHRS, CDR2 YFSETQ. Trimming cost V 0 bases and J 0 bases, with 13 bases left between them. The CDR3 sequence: CASSLVGPFSSYEQYV. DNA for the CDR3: TGCGCCAGCAGCTTGGTGGGACCGTTCAGCTCCTACGAGCAGTACGTC.

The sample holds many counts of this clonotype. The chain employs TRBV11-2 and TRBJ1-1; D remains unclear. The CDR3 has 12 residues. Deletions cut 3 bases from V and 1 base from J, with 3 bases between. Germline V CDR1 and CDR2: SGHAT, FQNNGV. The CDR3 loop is CASSFWNTEAFF. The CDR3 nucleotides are TGTGCCAGCAGCTTCTGGAACACTGAAGCTTTCTTT.

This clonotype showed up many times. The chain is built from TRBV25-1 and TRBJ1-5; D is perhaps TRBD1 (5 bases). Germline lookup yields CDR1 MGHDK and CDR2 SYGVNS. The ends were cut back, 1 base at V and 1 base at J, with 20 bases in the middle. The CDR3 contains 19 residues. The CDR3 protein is CASSESPPTPPGSNQPQHF. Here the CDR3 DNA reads TGTGCCAGCAGTGAATCACCCCCAACCCCCCCAGGGAGCAATCAGCCCCAGCATTTT.

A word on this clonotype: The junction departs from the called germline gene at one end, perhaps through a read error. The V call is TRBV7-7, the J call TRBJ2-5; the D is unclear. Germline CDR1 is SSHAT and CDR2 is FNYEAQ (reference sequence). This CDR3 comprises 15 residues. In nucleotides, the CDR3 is TGTGCTAGCAGCTTAGACGGCGCTTACTGGGAGACCCAGTACTTC. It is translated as CASSLDGAYWETQYF.

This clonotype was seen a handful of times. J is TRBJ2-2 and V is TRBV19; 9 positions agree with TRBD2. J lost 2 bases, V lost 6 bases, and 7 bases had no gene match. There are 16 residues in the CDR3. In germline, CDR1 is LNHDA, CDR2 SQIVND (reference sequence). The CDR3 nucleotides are TGTGCCAGTAGAGGACTAGCGATGCTTAACACCGGGGAGCTGTTTTTT. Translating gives CASRGLAMLNTGELFF.

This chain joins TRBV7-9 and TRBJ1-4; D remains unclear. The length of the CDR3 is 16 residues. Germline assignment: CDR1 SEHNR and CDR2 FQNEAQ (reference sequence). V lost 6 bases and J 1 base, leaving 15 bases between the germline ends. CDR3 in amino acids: CASSAFGRETNEKLFF. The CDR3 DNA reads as TGTGCCAGCAGTGCGTTTGGGAGAGAAACTAATGAAAAACTGTTTTTT.

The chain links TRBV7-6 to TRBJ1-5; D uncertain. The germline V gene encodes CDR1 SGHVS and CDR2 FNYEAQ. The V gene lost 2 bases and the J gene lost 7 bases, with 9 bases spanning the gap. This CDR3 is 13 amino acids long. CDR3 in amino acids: CASSLSVYQPQHF. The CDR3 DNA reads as TGTGCCAGCAGCTTATCAGTATACCAGCCCCAGCATTTT.

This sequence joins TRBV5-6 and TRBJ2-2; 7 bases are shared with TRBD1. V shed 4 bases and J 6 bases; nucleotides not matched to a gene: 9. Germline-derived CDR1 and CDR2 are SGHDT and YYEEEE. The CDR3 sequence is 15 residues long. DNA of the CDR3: TGTGCCAGCAGCCAAACAGGGGTGGTAGCCGGGGAGCTGTTTTTT. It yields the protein CASSQTGVVAGELFF.

Here the CDR3 reads CASSQNRGYPDTQYF. The CDR3, as DNA: TGTGCCAGCAGCCAGAACAGGGGATATCCTGATACGCAGTATTTT. The chain joins TRBV3-1 to TRBJ2-3; 7 nucleotides line up with TRBD1. The J segment lost 6 bases and the V segment lost 3 bases, leaving 9 bases of the junction unmatched. Germline V gene data show CDR1 as LGHDT and CDR2 as YNNKEL (reference sequence). There are 15 residues in the CDR3.

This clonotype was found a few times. CDR3 nucleotides: TGCGCCAGCAGCCTTCAGGGCCAAACTGGAAAACTGTTTTTT. Residues: CASSLQGQTGKLFF. The chain carries TRBV5-1 and TRBJ1-4; a possible D gene is TRBD1 (5 bases). The CDR3 contains 14 residues. With 4 bases removed from V and 10 bases from J, the gap between germline ends came to 17 bases. Germline lookup yields CDR1 SGHRS and CDR2 YFSETQ. The full variable domain, with the rest looked up from reference TRBV5-1 and TRBJ1-4, is KAGVTQTPRYLIKTRGQQVTLSCSPISGHRSVSWYQQTPGQGLQFLFEYFSETQRNKGNFPGRFSGRQFSNSRSEMNVSTLELGDSALYLCASSLQGQTGKLFFGSGTQLSVL.

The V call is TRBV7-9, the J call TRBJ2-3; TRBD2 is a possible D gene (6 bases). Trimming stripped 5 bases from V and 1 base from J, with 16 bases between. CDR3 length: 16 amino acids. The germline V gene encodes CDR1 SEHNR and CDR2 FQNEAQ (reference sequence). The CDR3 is CASSTLARIGTDTQYF. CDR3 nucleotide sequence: TGTGCCAGCAGCACACTAGCTAGGATCGGCACAGATACGCAGTATTTT. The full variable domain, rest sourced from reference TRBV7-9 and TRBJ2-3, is DTGVSQNPRHKITKRGQNVTFRCDPISEHNRLYWYRQTLGQGPEFLTYFQNEAQLEKSRLLSDRFSAERPKGSFSTLEIQRTEQGDSAMYLCASSTLARIGTDTQYFGPGTRLTVL.

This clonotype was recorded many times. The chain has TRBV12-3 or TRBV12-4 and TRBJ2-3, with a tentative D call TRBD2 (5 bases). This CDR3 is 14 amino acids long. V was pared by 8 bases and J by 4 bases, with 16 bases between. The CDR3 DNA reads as TGTGCCAGCCGGACTTCGAGCCGGGCAGATACGCAGTATTTT. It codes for CASRTSSRADTQYF.

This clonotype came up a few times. CDR3 residues: CASSLTEGIDYGYTF. Written as DNA, the CDR3 is TGCGCCAGCAGCTTGACGGAGGGGATCGACTATGGCTACACCTTC. This chain uses TRBV5-1 with TRBJ1-2; D is possibly TRBD1 (5 bases). Germline V gene sequence: CDR1 SGHRS, CDR2 YFSETQ. The V end lost 1 base, the J end lost 3 bases, and 13 bases lay between the germline ends. CDR3 size: 15 residues.

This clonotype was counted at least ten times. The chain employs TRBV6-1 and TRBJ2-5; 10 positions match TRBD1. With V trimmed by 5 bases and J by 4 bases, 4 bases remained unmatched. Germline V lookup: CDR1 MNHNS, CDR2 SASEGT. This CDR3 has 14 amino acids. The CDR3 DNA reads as TGTGCCAGCAGTCCCTGGACAGGGGGAGAGACCCAGTACTTC. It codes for CASSPWTGGETQYF.

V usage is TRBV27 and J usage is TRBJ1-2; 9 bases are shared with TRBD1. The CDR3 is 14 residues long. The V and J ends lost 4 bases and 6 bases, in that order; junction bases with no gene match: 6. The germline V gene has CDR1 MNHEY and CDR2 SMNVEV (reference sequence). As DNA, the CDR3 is TGTGCCAGCAGTTCCTTATGGACAGGGGATGGCTACACCTTC. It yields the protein CASSSLWTGDGYTF.

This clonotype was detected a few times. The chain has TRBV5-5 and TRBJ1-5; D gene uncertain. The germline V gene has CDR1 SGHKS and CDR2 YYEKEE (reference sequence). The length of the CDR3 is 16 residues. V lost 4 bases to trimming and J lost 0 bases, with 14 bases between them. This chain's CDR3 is CASSLSPSYSNQPQHF. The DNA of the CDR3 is TGTGCCAGCAGCCTATCTCCCTCGTATAGCAATCAGCCCCAGCATTTT.

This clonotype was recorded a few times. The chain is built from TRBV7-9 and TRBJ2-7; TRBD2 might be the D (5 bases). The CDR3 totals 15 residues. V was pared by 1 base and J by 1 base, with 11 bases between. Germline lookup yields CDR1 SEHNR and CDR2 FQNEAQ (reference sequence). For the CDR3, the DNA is TGTGCCAGCAGCTTAGTTACGGAGGATTCCTACGAGCAGTACTTC. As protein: CASSLVTEDSYEQYF.

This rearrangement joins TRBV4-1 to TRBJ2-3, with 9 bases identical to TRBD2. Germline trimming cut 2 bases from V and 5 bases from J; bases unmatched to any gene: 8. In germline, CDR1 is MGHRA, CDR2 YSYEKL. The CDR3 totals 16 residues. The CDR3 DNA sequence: TGCGCCAGCAGCCAATTAGCGGGGGACTTCTTAGATACGCAGTATTTT. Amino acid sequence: CASSQLAGDFLDTQYF.

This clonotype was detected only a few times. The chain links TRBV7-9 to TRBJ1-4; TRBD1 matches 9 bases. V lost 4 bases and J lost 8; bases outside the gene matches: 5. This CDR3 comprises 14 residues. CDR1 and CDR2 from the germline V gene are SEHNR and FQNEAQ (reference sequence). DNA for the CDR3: TGTGCCAGCAGCTCGACAGGGGGAAGAGAAAAACTGTTTTTT. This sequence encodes CASSSTGGREKLFF.